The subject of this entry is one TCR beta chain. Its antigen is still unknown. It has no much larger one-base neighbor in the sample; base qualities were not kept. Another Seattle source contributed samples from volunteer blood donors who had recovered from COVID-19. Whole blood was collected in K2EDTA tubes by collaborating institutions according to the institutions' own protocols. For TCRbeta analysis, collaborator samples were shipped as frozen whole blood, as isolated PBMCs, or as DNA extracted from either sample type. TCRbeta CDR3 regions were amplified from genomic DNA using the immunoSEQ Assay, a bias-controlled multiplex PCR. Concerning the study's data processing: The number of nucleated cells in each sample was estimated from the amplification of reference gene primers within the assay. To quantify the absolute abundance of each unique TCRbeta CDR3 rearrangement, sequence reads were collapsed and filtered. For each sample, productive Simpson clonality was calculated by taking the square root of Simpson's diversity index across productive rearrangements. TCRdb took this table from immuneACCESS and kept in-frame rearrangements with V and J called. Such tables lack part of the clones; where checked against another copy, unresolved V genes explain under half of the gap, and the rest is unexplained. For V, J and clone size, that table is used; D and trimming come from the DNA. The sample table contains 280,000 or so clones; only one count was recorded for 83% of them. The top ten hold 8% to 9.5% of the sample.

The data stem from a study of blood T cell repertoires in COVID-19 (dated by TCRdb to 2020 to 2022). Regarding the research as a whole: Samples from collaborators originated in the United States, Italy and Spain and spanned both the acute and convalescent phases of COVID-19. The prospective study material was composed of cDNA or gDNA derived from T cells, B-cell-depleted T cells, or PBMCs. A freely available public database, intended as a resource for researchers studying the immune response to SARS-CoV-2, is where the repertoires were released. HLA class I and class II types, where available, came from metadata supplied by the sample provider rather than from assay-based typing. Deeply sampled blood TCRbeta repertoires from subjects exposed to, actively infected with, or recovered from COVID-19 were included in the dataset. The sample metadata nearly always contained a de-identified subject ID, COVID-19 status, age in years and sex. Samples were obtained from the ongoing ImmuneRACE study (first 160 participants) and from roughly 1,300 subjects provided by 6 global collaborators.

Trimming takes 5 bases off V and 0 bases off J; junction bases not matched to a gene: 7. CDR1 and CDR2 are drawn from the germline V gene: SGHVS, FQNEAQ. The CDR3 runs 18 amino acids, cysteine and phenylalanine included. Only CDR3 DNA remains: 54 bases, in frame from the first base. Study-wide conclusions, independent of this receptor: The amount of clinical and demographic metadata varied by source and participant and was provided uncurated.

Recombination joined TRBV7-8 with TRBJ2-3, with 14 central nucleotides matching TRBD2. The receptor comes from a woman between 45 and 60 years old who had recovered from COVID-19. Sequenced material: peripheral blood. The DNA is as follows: TGTGCCAGCAGCCGGAGGACTAGCGGGGGGACTAGCACAGATACGCAGTATTTT. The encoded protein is CASSRRTSGGTSTDTQYF.